This TCR beta chain stems from a study of blood T cell repertoires in COVID-19. Trimming removed 1 base at V and 1 base at J, with 4 bases between. Germline V gives CDR1 MGHRA, CDR2 YSYEKL. The length of the CDR3 is 14 residues. Data came from immunoSEQ multiplex PCR; TCRdb stores just in-frame clones and leaves some out. Of 300,000 to 400,000 clones in the sample, about nine tenths were seen once. The rearrangement uses TRBV4-1 and TRBJ1-4; D is uncertain. Sequencing input: peripheral blood. The TCR was taken from a woman between 65 and 79 years old with COVID-19, enrolled during active disease. The CDR3: CASSQVQTNEKLFF. CDR3 DNA: TGCGCCAGCAGCCAAGTACAAACTAATGAAAAACTGTTTTTT.